The T cell receptor beta chain described here comes from a study of PD-1 blockade in classical Hodgkin lymphoma. Notes on the study in general: With respect to the repertoire differences, their causes, possibly disease activity or prior therapy, remain undefined. Healthy donors were reported to have higher baseline TCR diversity than newly diagnosed patients.

This sample's time point: newly diagnosed, previously untreated cHL patient sample. Magnetic depletion of unwanted cells isolated CD4+ T cells from thawed PBMCs. PBMCs from patients with newly diagnosed, untreated classical Hodgkin lymphoma served as a comparison group for the relapsed/refractory trial patients. The germline V gene encodes CDR1 LNHDA and CDR2 SQIVND (reference sequence). The CDR3 contains 16 residues. After removal of 4 bases from V and 2 bases from J, the junction contained 10 bases not matched to a gene. Produced via immunoSEQ multiplex PCR; TCRdb's table is partial and in-frame only. In the table there are about 35,000 clones, approximately 90% of which are singletons. A word on this clone: The antigen is not known.

V usage is TRBV19 and J usage is TRBJ1-1; 7 bases line up with TRBD1. Sequencing was performed on CD4+ T cells from blood. This TCR was recovered from a human donor with classical Hodgkin lymphoma. The CDR3 here is CASSTDREARNTEAFF. The CDR3 DNA reads TGTGCCAGTAGTACCGACAGGGAGGCGAGAAACACTGAAGCTTTCTTT.